A single sample gave rise to the 11 T cell receptor beta chains below, sequenced in a study of metastatic and nonmetastatic thyroid tumors. No patient received treatment before thyroid surgery. TCRdb re-processed the PCR reads through MiXCR. The sample consists of about 23,000 clones, approximately 20% of them appearing once. Material for sequencing was blood. All receptors come from a male donor with papillary thyroid cancer or a benign thyroid nodule (not recorded which). Some clones in this sample may be carry-over from other donors' samples.

At least ten counts were recorded for this clone. The chain has TRBV20-1 and TRBJ2-5, with a possible D match to TRBD1 (6 bases). Looked up from germline, CDR1 is DFQATT and CDR2 is SNEGSKA (reference sequence). The CDR3 spans 14 residues. Trimming took 0 bases from V and 3 from J, leaving 11 bases between them. In nucleotides, the CDR3 is TGCAGTGCTAGAGATACAGGGCTAGAAGAGACCCAGTACTTC. Amino acids: CSARDTGLEETQYF.

This CDR3 reads CSVVHTSYNEQFF. The CDR3 DNA follows: TGCAGCGTTGTTCACACCTCCTACAATGAGCAGTTCTTC. V gene TRBV29-1 combines with J gene TRBJ2-1; no clear D gene. The CDR3 sequence is 13 residues long. V was pared by 4 bases and J by 0 bases, with 7 bases between. Germline values: CDR1 SQVTM, CDR2 ANQGSEA.

In this sample, this clone is medium-sized. The gene calls are TRBV6-1 and TRBJ2-7, with TRBD1 matching over 7 bases. Trimming removed 7 bases from V and 0 bases from J; junction bases left unmatched: 9. This CDR3 has 15 residues. Germline values: CDR1 MNHNS, CDR2 SASEGT. Here the CDR3 DNA reads TGTGCCAGCAACAACCTCAGGACAGGCTCCTACGAGCAGTACTTC. This encodes CASNNLRTGSYEQYF.

This clone was recorded a few times. The chain couples TRBV2 to TRBJ2-2; 11 nucleotides match TRBD2. The CDR3 sequence is 15 residues long. V trimming: 6 bases; J trimming: 8 bases; junction bases outside the gene matches: 8. Per the germline V gene, CDR1 is SNHLY and CDR2 is FYNNEI. The CDR3: CASRVSGGASGELFF. DNA for the CDR3: TGTGCCAGCAGGGTTAGCGGGGGGGCATCTGGGGAGCTGTTTTTT.

J is TRBJ2-7 and V is TRBV6-1; D perhaps matches TRBD1 (7 bases). Germline loops: CDR1 MNHNS, CDR2 SASEGT. This CDR3 has 15 residues. Trimming stripped 2 bases from V and 1 base from J, with 12 bases between. CDR3 nucleotide sequence: TGTGCCAGCAGTGAACCAGGGGGGTTTTCCTACGAGCAGTACTTC. Translating it yields CASSEPGGFSYEQYF.

This clone is classed as medium-sized. The rearrangement links TRBV6-5 to TRBJ2-7; TRBD2 agrees at 7 bases. V lost 2 bases, J lost 4 bases, and 8 bases stayed unmatched. CDR1 is MNHEY, CDR2 SVGAGI, per germline. This CDR3 spans 15 amino acids. CDR3 nucleotide sequence: TGTGCCAGCAGTTACCGCGCGACGGGAGGATACGAGCAGTACTTC. As protein: CASSYRATGGYEQYF.

In this sample, this clone turned up many times. V and J are TRBV11-1 and TRBJ1-1; D is ambiguous. This CDR3 has 13 amino acids. V lost 5 bases and J lost 2, with 9 bases in between. CDR1 and CDR2 (germline): SGHAT, FQDESV (reference sequence). CDR3 in DNA: TGTGCCAGCAGCCCAGGCGGTAACACTGAAGCTTTCTTT. It is translated as CASSPGGNTEAFF.

This clone is medium-sized. The chain combines TRBV12-3 or TRBV12-4 with TRBJ1-2; D is uncertain. CDR3 length: 14 amino acids. The V and J ends lost 0 bases and 2 bases respectively, with 7 bases between them. This CDR3 reads CASSLALRNYGYTF. CDR3 nucleotide sequence: TGTGCCAGCAGTTTAGCCCTACGGAACTATGGCTACACCTTC.

This chain uses TRBV4-2 with TRBJ2-3, with a possible D match to TRBD2 (7 bases). The CDR3 totals 15 residues. Per the germline V gene, CDR1 is LGHNA and CDR2 is YNFKEQ. V was clipped by 4 bases and J by 0 bases, with 11 bases between them. The CDR3 DNA follows: TGTGCCAGCAGCCCGGGGGGCAGTAGCACAGATACGCAGTATTTT. As protein: CASSPGGSSTDTQYF.

In this sample, this clone turned up many times. The chain employs TRBV20-1 and TRBJ2-5, with 9 bases identical to TRBD1. The germline CDR1 and CDR2 sequences are DFQATT and SNEGSKA (reference sequence). With 7 bases clipped from V and 5 bases from J, the junction kept 5 bases outside the gene matches. This CDR3 comprises 12 residues. As DNA, the CDR3 is TGCAGTGGTCGGACAGGGGCGGAGACCCAGTACTTC. Translation: CSGRTGAETQYF.

This clone was found a few times. The chain has TRBV11-1 and TRBJ2-1; 13 positions agree with TRBD2. Trimming at V came to 2 bases and at J to 6 bases, leaving 10 bases not matched to a gene. Germline CDR1 SGHAT, CDR2 FQDESV (reference sequence). The CDR3 runs 18 residues. The CDR3, as DNA: TGTGCCAGCAGCTTACGCGGTCTTACTAGCGGGGGGGGCAATGAGCAGTTCTTC. This codes for CASSLRGLTSGGGNEQFF. The whole variable domain, filled in from reference TRBV11-1 and TRBJ2-1, reads EAEVAQSPRYKITEKSQAVAFWCDPISGHATLYWYRQILGQGPELLVQFQDESVVDDSQLPKDRFSAERLKGVDSTLKIQPAELGDSAMYLCASSLRGLTSGGGNEQFFGPGTRLTVL.